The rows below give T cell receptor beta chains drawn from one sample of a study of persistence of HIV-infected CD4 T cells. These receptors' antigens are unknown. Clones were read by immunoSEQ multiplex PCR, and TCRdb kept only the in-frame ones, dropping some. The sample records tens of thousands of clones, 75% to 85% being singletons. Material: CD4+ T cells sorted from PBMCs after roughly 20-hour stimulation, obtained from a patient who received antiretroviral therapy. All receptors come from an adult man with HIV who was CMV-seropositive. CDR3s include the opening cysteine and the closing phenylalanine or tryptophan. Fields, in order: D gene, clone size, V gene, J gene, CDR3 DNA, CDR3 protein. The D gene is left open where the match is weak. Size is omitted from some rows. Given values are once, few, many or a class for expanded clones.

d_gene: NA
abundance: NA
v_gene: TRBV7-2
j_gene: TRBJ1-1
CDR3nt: TGTGCCAGCAGCTTATTACAGGGAAACGAAGCTTTCTTT
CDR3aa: CASSLLQGNEAFF

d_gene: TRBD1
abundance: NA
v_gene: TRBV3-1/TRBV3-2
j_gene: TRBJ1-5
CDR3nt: TGTGCCAGCAGCCACGGGACAGGGAGTCAGCCCCAGCATTTT
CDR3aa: CASSHGTGSQPQHF

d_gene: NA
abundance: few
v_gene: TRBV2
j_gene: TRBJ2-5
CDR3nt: TGTGCCAGCTTAGGGGAGACCCAGTACTTC
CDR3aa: CASLGETQYF

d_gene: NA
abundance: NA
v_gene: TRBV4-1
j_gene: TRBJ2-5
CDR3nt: TGCGCCAGCAGCATAGACAGGCCTCAAGAGACCCAGTACTTC
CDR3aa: CASSIDRPQETQYF

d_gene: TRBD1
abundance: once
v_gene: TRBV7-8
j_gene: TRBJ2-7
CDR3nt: TGTGCCAGCAGCTTAGCAGCGACAGGGGACTACGAGCAGTACTTC
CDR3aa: CASSLAATGDYEQYF

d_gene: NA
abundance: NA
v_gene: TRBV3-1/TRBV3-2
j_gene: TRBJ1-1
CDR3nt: TGTGCCAGCAGCCGTAAGACAGTGAACACTGAAGCTTTCTTT
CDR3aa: CASSRKTVNTEAFF

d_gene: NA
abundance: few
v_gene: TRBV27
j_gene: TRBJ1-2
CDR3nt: TGTGCCAGCAGTTTAAAAGCAGCTAACTATGGCTACACCTTC
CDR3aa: CASSLKAANYGYTF

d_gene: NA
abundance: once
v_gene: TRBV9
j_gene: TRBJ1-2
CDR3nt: TGTGCCAGCAGCGTACAGGGCGGGCTCGACTATGGCTACACCTTC
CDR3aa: CASSVQGGLDYGYTF

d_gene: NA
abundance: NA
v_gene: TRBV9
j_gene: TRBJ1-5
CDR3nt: TGTGCCAGCAGCGTAGGGGGTGATCTTCGAGGGCCCCAGCATTTT
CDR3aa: CASSVGGDLRGPQHF

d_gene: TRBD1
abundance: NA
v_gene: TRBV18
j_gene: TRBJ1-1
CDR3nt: TGTGCCAGCTCACCCGGGACAGCGCCTGAAGCTTTCTTT
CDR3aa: CASSPGTAPEAFF

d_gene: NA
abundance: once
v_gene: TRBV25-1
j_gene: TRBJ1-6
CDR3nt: TGTGCCAGCATCCAATCGGGGGCCTCCTATAATTCACCCCTCCACTTT
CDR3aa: CASIQSGASYNSPLHF

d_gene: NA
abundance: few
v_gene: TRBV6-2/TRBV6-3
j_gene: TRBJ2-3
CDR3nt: TGTGCCAGCAGTTGGCCGCCTAACGCCTTTGACACAGATACGCAGTATTTT
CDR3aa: CASSWPPNAFDTDTQYF

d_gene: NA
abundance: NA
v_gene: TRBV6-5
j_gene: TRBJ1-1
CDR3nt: TGTGCCAGCAGTTACGTCCCACGGGGCGGCGTAACTGAAGCTTTCTTT
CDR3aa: CASSYVPRGGVTEAFF

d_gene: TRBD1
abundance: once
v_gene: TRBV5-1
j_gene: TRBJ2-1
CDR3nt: TGCGCCAGCAGCACCCGGGACAGGGGTGTCAATGAGCAGTTCTTC
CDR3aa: CASSTRDRGVNEQFF

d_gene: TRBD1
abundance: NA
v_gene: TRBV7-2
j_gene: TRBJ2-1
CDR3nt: TGTGCCAGCAGCCCCGGACAGGCGGATGAGCAGTTCTTC
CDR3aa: CASSPGQADEQFF

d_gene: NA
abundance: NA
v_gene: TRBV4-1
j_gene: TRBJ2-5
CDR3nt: TGCGCCAGCAGCCCCGCCCAGGCTCCCGGAGAGACCCAGTACTTC
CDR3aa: CASSPAQAPGETQYF

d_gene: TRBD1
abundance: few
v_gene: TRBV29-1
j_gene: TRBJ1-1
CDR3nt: TGCAGCGTTGACCGGGACAGAAACACTGAAGCTTTCTTT
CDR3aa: CSVDRDRNTEAFF

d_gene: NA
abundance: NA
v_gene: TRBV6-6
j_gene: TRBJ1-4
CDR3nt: TGTGCCAGCAGTTCGGGAGGCGGTAATGAAAAACTGTTTTTT
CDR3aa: CASSSGGGNEKLFF

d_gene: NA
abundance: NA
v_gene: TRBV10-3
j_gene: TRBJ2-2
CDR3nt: TGTGCCATCAGCGCGACAGGGCCGAGCGGGAGAAGGACCGGGGAGCTGTTTTTT
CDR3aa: CAISATGPSGRRTGELFF

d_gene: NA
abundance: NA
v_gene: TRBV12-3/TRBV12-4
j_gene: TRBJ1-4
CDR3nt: TGTGCCAGCAGCTTGAAATATGAAAAACTGTTTTTT
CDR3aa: CASSLKYEKLFF

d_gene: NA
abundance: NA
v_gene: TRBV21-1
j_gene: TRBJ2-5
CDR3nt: TGTGCCAGCAGCAAGGACGGCAGGGATCAAGAGACCCAGTACTTC
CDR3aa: CASSKDGRDQETQYF

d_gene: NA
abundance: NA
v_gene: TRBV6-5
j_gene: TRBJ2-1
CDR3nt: TGTGCCAGCACCTGGGGCAGGGGTGTTGGCGATGAGCAGTTCTTC
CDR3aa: CASTWGRGVGDEQFF

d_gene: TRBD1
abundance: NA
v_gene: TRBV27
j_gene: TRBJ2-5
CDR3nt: TGTGCCAGCAGTTCCTTGGGACAGGGGGCCCGAGAGACCCAGTACTTC
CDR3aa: CASSSLGQGARETQYF

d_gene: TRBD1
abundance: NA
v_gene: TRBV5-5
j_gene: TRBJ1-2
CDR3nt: TGTGCCAGCAGCACCACAGGGGGTGGCTACACCTTC
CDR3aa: CASSTTGGGYTF

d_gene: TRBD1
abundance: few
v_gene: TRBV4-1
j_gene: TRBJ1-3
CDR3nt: TGCGCCAGCAGCCAAGGGGACGGGACAGCCTACTCTGGAAACACCATATATTTT
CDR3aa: CASSQGDGTAYSGNTIYF

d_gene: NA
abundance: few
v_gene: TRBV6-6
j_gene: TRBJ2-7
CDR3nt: TGTGCCAGCAGTTACACCCCCGGGACGGACGCCTACGAGCAGTACTTC
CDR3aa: CASSYTPGTDAYEQYF

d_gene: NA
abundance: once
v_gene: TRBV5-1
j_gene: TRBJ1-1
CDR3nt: TGCGCCAGCAGCTTGGAGAGACCGGGATACACTGAAGCTTTCTTT
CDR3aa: CASSLERPGYTEAFF

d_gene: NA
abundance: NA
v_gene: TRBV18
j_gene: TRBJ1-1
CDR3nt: TGTGCCAGCTCACCACTCCGAGGGACGGAGGAGGCTTTCTTT
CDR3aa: CASSPLRGTEEAFF

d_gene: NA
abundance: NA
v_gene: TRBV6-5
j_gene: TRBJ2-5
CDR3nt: TGTGCCAGCAGTTACTCTACAGGGCATCGGGAGACCCAGTACTTC
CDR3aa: CASSYSTGHRETQYF

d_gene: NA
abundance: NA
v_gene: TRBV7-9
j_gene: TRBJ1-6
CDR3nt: TGTGCCAGCAGCTTTTCTCCGGGAGGCTCACCCCTCCACTTT
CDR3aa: CASSFSPGGSPLHF

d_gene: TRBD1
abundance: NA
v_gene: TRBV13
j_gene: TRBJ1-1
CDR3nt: TGTGCCAGCAGCTTAGGAGGGGGCAACACTGAAGCTTTCTTT
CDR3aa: CASSLGGGNTEAFF

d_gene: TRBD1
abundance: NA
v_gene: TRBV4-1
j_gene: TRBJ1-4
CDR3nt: TGCGCCAGCAGCCATCCGGGACAGGGAGCAACTAATGAAAAACTGTTTTTT
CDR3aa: CASSHPGQGATNEKLFF

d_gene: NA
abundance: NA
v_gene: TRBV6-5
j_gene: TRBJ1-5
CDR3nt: TGTGCCAGCAGTTTCCGGGGTCTTAATCAGCCCCAGCATTTT
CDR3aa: CASSFRGLNQPQHF

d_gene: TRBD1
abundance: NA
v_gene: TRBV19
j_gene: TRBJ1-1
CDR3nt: TGTGCCAGTGATAATCCGACAGGGGGCATCGGGAACACTGAAGCTTTCTTT
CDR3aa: CASDNPTGGIGNTEAFF

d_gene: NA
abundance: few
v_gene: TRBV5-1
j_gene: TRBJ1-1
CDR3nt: TGCGCCAGCAGCAGCCGAACGGGGAATGAAGCTTTCTTT
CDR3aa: CASSSRTGNEAFF

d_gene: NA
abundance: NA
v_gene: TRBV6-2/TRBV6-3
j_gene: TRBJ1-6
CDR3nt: TGTGCCAGCAGTTACTCCTCGCAGGGAATTAATTCACCCCTCCACTTT
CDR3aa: CASSYSSQGINSPLHF

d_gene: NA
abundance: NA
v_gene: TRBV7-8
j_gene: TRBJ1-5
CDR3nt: TGTGCCAGCAGCTTAAACAGGGGCAATCAGCCCCAGCATTTT
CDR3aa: CASSLNRGNQPQHF

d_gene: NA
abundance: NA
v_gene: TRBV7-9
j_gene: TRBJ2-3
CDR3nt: TGTGCCAGCAGCTCCCCTGCCGAGGATACGCAGTATTTT
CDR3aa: CASSSPAEDTQYF

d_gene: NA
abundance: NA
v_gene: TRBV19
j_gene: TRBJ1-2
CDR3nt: TGTGCCAGTAGTCCCAGCAGGGTGAGCTATGGCTACACCTTC
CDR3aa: CASSPSRVSYGYTF